The entry below gives a single T cell receptor (beta chain) sequence along with its context. The data derive from a study of T cell responses to AZD1222 COVID-19 vaccine. Trimming took off 5 bases at V and 2 bases at J, with 14 bases between the two ends. The CDR3 is 15 residues long. Per the germline V gene, CDR1 is MNHEY and CDR2 is SVGEGT. Generated by immunoSEQ multiplex PCR, the TCRdb table keeps only in-frame clones and is missing some. The sample shows about 83,000 clones, approximately 90% of them seen only once. This clonotype was sampled from an adult who received the AZD1222 COVID-19 vaccine. The gene calls are TRBV6-2 or TRBV6-3 and TRBJ2-3; D gene ambiguous. This sample comprised peripheral blood, obtained 28 days after the second AZD1222 dose. CDR3 residues: CASSAEDGTTDTQYF. The CDR3 DNA is TGTGCCAGCAGTGCCGAGGACGGAACCACAGATACGCAGTATTTT.